A selection of T cell receptor beta chains follows, all from one sample in a study of shared clonotypes between healthy human individuals. Profiled with immunoSEQ multiplex PCR; TCRdb holds only in-frame clones, not every one. The data contain about 1 million clones, around 74% of them singletons. Sequencing was carried out using memory CD4+ T cells sorted from blood. The receptors shown here come from a man between 18 and 29 years old in good health. Both conserved end residues are part of each CDR3. A D gene is named only where the DNA matches it firmly. Clone size, where shown, is once, few, many, or a class for clones that have expanded.

>TRBV10-3|-|TRBJ1-4|TRBD1
TGTGCCACCGCGGACAGGGTGGATGAAAAACTGTTTTTT
CATADRVDEKLFF
>TRBV13|-|TRBJ1-1|TRBD1
TGTGCCAGCAGCTTACGCAGGGGGCCAGGACTGAACACTGAAGCTTTCTTT
CASSLRRGPGLNTEAFF
>TRBV7-8|few|TRBJ1-4|-
TGTGCCAGCAGATTGGGGGGAACTAATGAAAAACTGTTTTTT
CASRLGGTNEKLFF
>TRBV6-5|once|TRBJ2-2|-
TGTGCCAGCAGAGACACGAACACCGGGGAGCTGTTTTTT
CASRDTNTGELFF
>TRBV6-5|many|TRBJ1-2|TRBD1
TGTGCCAGCAGTTACGTACGAACAGGGGGAGGCTATGGCTACACCTTC
CASSYVRTGGGYGYTF
>TRBV7-2|-|TRBJ1-2|TRBD1
TGTGCCAGCAGCTTAGCCCTCGACAGGGCTTATGGCTACACCTTC
CASSLALDRAYGYTF
>TRBV18|-|TRBJ1-6|-
TGTGCCAGCTCACCAGATTCCACGCGTCCCCTCCACTTT
CASSPDSTRPLHF
>TRBV5-1|-|TRBJ2-7|-
TGCGCCAGCAGCCCGGGGTCCCGTGGGAGATACGAGCAGTACTTC
CASSPGSRGRYEQYF
>TRBV7-2|-|TRBJ2-7|TRBD2
TGTGCCAGCAGAGATCTAGCGGGAGGGCGATACGAGCAGTACTTC
CASRDLAGGRYEQYF
>TRBV28|few|TRBJ1-3|-
TGTGCCAGCAGGGCGGGGTACACCATATATTTT
CASRAGYTIYF
>TRBV6-5|-|TRBJ2-5|-
TGTGCCAGCGTAGACAGACAAGAGACCCAGTACTTC
CASVDRQETQYF